These 26 T cell receptor beta chains originate from one sample sequenced in a study of blood T cell repertoires in COVID-19. TCRdb keeps only in-frame clones here, not all; method: immunoSEQ multiplex PCR. The table records about 140,000 clones, 70% to 85% of them present only once. Sequenced: peripheral blood. The origin of the receptors is a human donor in a cohort sampled during active COVID-19.

The chain joins TRBV30 to TRBJ2-4; 11 bases align to TRBD1. The J segment lost 5 bases and the V segment lost 2 bases, leaving 2 bases of the junction unmatched. There are 14 residues in the CDR3. Germline lookup yields CDR1 GTSNPN and CDR2 SVGIG (reference sequence). The CDR3 DNA reads TGTGCCTGGAGTAGGACAGGGGGCCAAAACATTCAGTACTTC. Translation: CAWSRTGGQNIQYF.

The chain recombines TRBV9 with TRBJ2-7; 12 nucleotides match TRBD1. The CDR3 totals 16 residues. The trim removed 0 bases at V and 4 bases at J, leaving 5 bases unmatched. Germline values: CDR1 SGDLS, CDR2 YYNGEE. The CDR3 here is CASSVAGTGGLYEQYF. The CDR3 DNA reads TGTGCCAGCAGCGTAGCCGGGACAGGGGGCTTGTACGAGCAGTACTTC.

This clone was found a few times. The rearrangement joins TRBV19 to TRBJ2-2; tentatively, D is TRBD2 (7 bases). Trimming removed 7 bases from V and 9 bases from J, with 18 bases in between. CDR1 and CDR2 from the germline V gene are LNHDA and SQIVND (reference sequence). The CDR3 length is 14 residues. This CDR3 reads CASTSRGGDRELFF. The CDR3 region has the DNA TGTGCCAGTACTTCACGCGGGGGCGACAGGGAGCTGTTTTTT.

The V and J genes are TRBV7-2 and TRBJ2-5; 7 bases are shared with TRBD2. Trimming took 5 bases from V and 9 from J; bases not matched to a gene: 9. This CDR3 has 13 residues. In germline, CDR1 is SGHTA, CDR2 FQGNSA. The CDR3 DNA reads TGTGCCAGCAGCCCCGGACTAGATTTGGCCCAGTACTTC. Encoded protein: CASSPGLDLAQYF.

This chain links TRBV30 with TRBJ1-5, with TRBD1 identical over 8 bases. Germline loops: CDR1 GTSNPN, CDR2 SVGIG (reference sequence). V was pared by 7 bases and J by 5 bases, with 4 bases of the junction left unmatched. The CDR3 contains 12 residues. The CDR3 coding sequence is TGTGCCTCGGCGACAGGGGATCAGCCCCAGCATTTT. It codes for CASATGDQPQHF.

V and J are TRBV7-2 and TRBJ2-2, with D uncertain. This CDR3 region has 14 residues. Per germline, CDR1 SGHTA and CDR2 FQGNSA. Between the trimmed V and J ends, which lost 2 bases and 5 bases, there was a span of 9 bases. CDR3 in DNA: TGTGCCAGCAGCTTAAACTACCGGACCGGGGAGCTGTTTTTT. It specifies CASSLNYRTGELFF.

The chain combines TRBV5-1 with TRBJ2-7; 9 bases map to TRBD2. The germline V gene has CDR1 SGHRS and CDR2 YFSETQ. The CDR3 extends over 14 amino acids. V trimming: 4 bases; J trimming: 9 bases; junction bases outside the gene matches: 11. The CDR3 here is CASSRAGGLRGQYF. The CDR3 DNA is TGCGCCAGCAGCCGAGCGGGGGGACTACGCGGGCAGTACTTC.

This clone was detected only a few times. This chain links TRBV11-3 with TRBJ2-1, with TRBD2 matching 8 bases. CDR1 SGHNT and CDR2 YENEEA come from the germline V gene. The CDR3 loop spans 16 amino acids. Trimming took 3 bases from V and 6 from J; bases not matched to a gene: 10. The CDR3: CASSLNLAGLSNEQFF. CDR3 nucleotide sequence: TGTGCCAGCAGCTTGAACTTAGCGGGGTTGAGCAATGAGCAGTTCTTC.

The chain joins TRBV9 to TRBJ1-2; 7 bases fit TRBD1. The CDR3 totals 14 residues. Germline loops: CDR1 SGDLS, CDR2 YYNGEE. The J segment lost 2 bases and the V segment lost 3 bases, leaving 4 bases of the junction unmatched. The CDR3 loop reads CASSGPTGNYGYTF. The DNA for the CDR3 is TGTGCCAGCAGCGGACCGACAGGGAACTATGGCTACACCTTC.

Note on this clone: The sample contains more than one DNA sequence encoding this CDR3. The CDR3 DNA reads as TGTGCCACCAGCAGAGACCGGGGCTACGAGCAGTACTTC. This sequence encodes CATSRDRGYEQYF. The V gene is TRBV15, the J gene TRBJ2-7; D is possibly TRBD2 (5 bases). CDR3 length: 13 residues. The germline V and J ends were trimmed by 0 bases and 3 bases, with 6 bases remaining between them. Germline V gives CDR1 LNHNV, CDR2 YYDKDF (reference sequence).

The chain links TRBV2 to TRBJ2-3, with 14 nucleotides matching TRBD2. This CDR3 has 16 residues. Trimming took 4 bases from V and 7 from J; bases not matched to a gene: 7. The germline gives CDR1 SNHLY, CDR2 FYNNEI. CDR3 coding DNA: TGTGCCAGCAGTGGCCCGACTAGCGGGGGGGAGAATACGCAGTATTTT. It is translated as CASSGPTSGGENTQYF.

The chain employs TRBV9 and TRBJ1-5; D gene ambiguous. Germline CDR1 reads SGDLS; CDR2 reads YYNGEE. This CDR3 has 14 residues. The V and J ends lost 0 bases and 7 bases respectively, with 11 bases between them. DNA of the CDR3: TGTGCCAGCAGCGTAGTGCCCTCGGGACAGCCCCAGCATTTT. Translation: CASSVVPSGQPQHF.

The rearrangement uses TRBV29-1 and TRBJ1-1; D possibly corresponds to TRBD1 (5 bases). There are 13 residues in the CDR3. Per germline, CDR1 SQVTM and CDR2 ANQGSEA. The ends were cut back, 5 bases at V and 1 base at J, with 11 bases in the middle. The chain's CDR3 is CSVRRDGNTEAFF. CDR3 sequence (DNA): TGCAGCGTTAGGAGGGACGGGAACACTGAAGCTTTCTTT.

This chain uses TRBV30 with TRBJ1-4, with a possible D match to TRBD1 (5 bases). Germline V CDR1 and CDR2: GTSNPN, SVGIG (reference sequence). V lost 2 bases and J 6 bases, leaving 13 bases between the germline ends. This CDR3 has 14 residues. CDR3 coding DNA: TGTGCCTGGAGTCCCCCCCAGACAGATGAAAAACTGTTTTTT. Its translation is CAWSPPQTDEKLFF.

The chain joins TRBV5-1 to TRBJ2-5, with 10 bases matching TRBD2. Germline-derived CDR1 and CDR2 are SGHRS and YFSETQ. The CDR3 runs 15 residues. The junction had 7 bases not matched to a gene; V was cut back by 4 bases and J by 4 bases. The CDR3: CASSPASSGGETQYF. CDR3 nucleotide sequence: TGCGCCAGCAGCCCTGCCTCTAGCGGGGGAGAGACCCAGTACTTC.

A few counts support this clone. The chain combines TRBV29-1 with TRBJ2-2; D gene uncertain. The V end was cut by 7 bases, the J end by 5 bases, with 8 bases between. The CDR3 is made up of 11 amino acids. Germline V gene lookup returns CDR1 SQVTM and CDR2 ANQGSEA. The CDR3: CSAVGTGELFF. Here the CDR3 DNA reads TGCAGCGCCGTCGGTACCGGGGAGCTGTTTTTT.

V is TRBV27 and J is TRBJ1-1, with D perhaps TRBD1 (6 bases). This CDR3 has 13 residues. V was shortened by 2 bases and J by 5 bases, with 9 bases between the two germline ends. The germline V gene encodes CDR1 MNHEY and CDR2 SMNVEV (reference sequence). The chain's CDR3 is CASSLGTGTEAFF. The CDR3 region has the DNA TGTGCCAGCAGTTTAGGAACAGGGACTGAAGCTTTCTTT.

This clone has more than one count but fewer than ten. The sample carries other DNA sequences with the same CDR3. This rearrangement joins TRBV7-9 to TRBJ1-3; weak D call: TRBD1 (5 bases). V shed 0 bases and J shed 0 bases, with 12 bases lying between them. This CDR3 has 17 residues. Germline CDR1 SEHNR, CDR2 FQNEAQ (reference sequence). In DNA form, the CDR3 reads TGTGCCAGCAGCTTAGCCGGGAGACAGTCCTCTGGAAACACCATATATTTT. This codes for CASSLAGRQSSGNTIYF.

The chain links TRBV7-9 to TRBJ1-4; 7 nucleotides align to TRBD1. The germline CDR1 and CDR2 sequences are SEHNR and FQNEAQ (reference sequence). The CDR3 length is 17 residues. With V trimmed by 4 bases and J by 0 bases, 8 bases remained unmatched. The CDR3 DNA is TGTGCCAGCAGCTCGGGACAGAACTATGCAACTAATGAAAAACTGTTTTTT. Translating it yields CASSSGQNYATNEKLFF.

CDR3: CASSTSTGANQPQHF. The DNA of the CDR3 is TGTGCCAGTAGTACATCGACAGGGGCCAATCAGCCCCAGCATTTT. The chain is built from TRBV19 and TRBJ1-5; 8 bases fit TRBD1. The CDR3 has 15 amino acids. Looked up from germline, CDR1 is LNHDA and CDR2 is SQIVND (reference sequence). The V segment lost 4 bases and the J segment 3 bases; nucleotides outside the gene matches: 5.

The V and J genes are TRBV18 and TRBJ1-5; TRBD1 matches 9 bases. Germline V lookup: CDR1 KGHSH, CDR2 LQKENI. The CDR3 has 16 amino acids. With V trimmed by 4 bases and J by 5 bases, 9 bases remained unmatched. CDR3 nucleotide sequence: TGTGCCAGCTCACTTGGACAGGGGAGGGTGTATCAGCCCCAGCATTTT. Its protein product is CASSLGQGRVYQPQHF.

The chain combines TRBV28 with TRBJ2-7; D gene ambiguous. Germline V gives CDR1 MDHEN, CDR2 SYDVKM. The CDR3 covers 15 residues. V dropped 8 bases and J dropped 0 bases, with 17 bases sitting between them. CDR3 sequence (DNA): TGTGCCAGCGGAGAAACGCAGATCAACTCCTACGAGCAGTACTTC. It codes for CASGETQINSYEQYF.

V gene TRBV4-1 combines with J gene TRBJ1-5, with a possible D match to TRBD1 (6 bases). Germline V gives CDR1 MGHRA, CDR2 YSYEKL. This CDR3 contains 17 residues. The ends were cut back, 0 bases at V and 1 base at J, with 13 bases in the middle. CDR3 nucleotides: TGCGCCAGCAGCCAAGACCCAGGCAGGGGAAGCAATCAGCCCCAGCATTTT. Its translation: CASSQDPGRGSNQPQHF.

CDR3 bases: TGTGCCAGCAGCAAAAAGGGGGGGCTCATAAGCACAGATACGCAGTATTTT. It translates to CASSKKGGLISTDTQYF. The rearrangement links TRBV21-1 to TRBJ2-3; the table names TRBD2, a call not compared with the DNA. TRBV21-1 has pseudogene status. The CDR3 consists of 17 residues.

The J gene is TRBJ1-1, the V gene TRBV11-2; 7 bases match TRBD1. This CDR3 has 15 amino acids. J lost 1 base, V lost 3 bases, and 5 bases had no gene match. Germline lookup yields CDR1 SGHAT and CDR2 FQNNGV. CDR3 amino acids: CASSFRGGPNTEAFF. Written as DNA, the CDR3 is TGTGCCAGCAGCTTTCGAGGGGGCCCGAACACTGAAGCTTTCTTT. The full variable domain, completed using reference TRBV11-2 and TRBJ1-1, is EAGVAQSPRYKIIEKRQSVAFWCNPISGHATLYWYQQILGQGPKLLIQFQNNGVVDDSQLPKDRFSAERLKGVDSTLKIQPAKLEDSAVYLCASSFRGGPNTEAFFGQGTRLTVV.

A few counts support this clone. This chain connects TRBV2 to TRBJ2-7, with D tentatively TRBD2 (5 bases). The CDR3 is 13 amino acids. Trimming cost V 2 bases and J 5 bases, with 10 bases left between them. CDR1 and CDR2 (germline): SNHLY, FYNNEI. CDR3 sequence reads: CASSETDSDEQYF. The CDR3 bases are TGTGCCAGCAGTGAAACGGATAGCGACGAGCAGTACTTC.